This T cell receptor beta chain was documented in a study of shared clonotypes between healthy human individuals. This CDR3 has 13 amino acids. Germline values: CDR1 MNHNY, CDR2 SVGAGI (reference sequence). Deletions cut 0 bases from V and 10 bases from J, with 9 bases between. Profiling relied on immunoSEQ multiplex PCR, and the TCRdb table lists in-frame clones only, not all of them. This table has over 400,000 clones, roughly 95% appearing once. Only Caucasian adults living in Nashville, Tennessee made up the donor group. CD4+ cells underwent separation, giving CD45RA+ naive and CD45RA-negative memory subsets. Worth noting for this clone: The antigen is unknown.

Overall study results and limits: It was observed that 5% to 6.5% of naive CD4 clonotypes were shared across four donors. Larger richness was generally estimated for naive than memory subsets.

The chain carries TRBV6-6 and TRBJ1-4, with D hard to call. The sample consisted of naive CD4+ T cells sorted from blood. The subset: CD45RA+ positively selected. The clonotype was recovered from a woman in her thirties in good health. The CDR3 coding sequence is TGTGCCAGCAGTTACTCGTCGGGCGGAAAACTGTTTTTT. This translates into CASSYSSGGKLFF.